Presented here are 16 T cell receptor beta chains from one specimen sequenced in a study of T-cell memory formation after mild COVID-19. MiXCR, run by TCRdb on the 5' RACE reads, gives a single entry per CDR3 protein. The data hold about 130,000 distinct CDR3 sequences, with about 5.9% observed a single time. The sequencing sample was made of PBMCs or a T cell subset sorted from them (not recorded which). The receptors come from an adult woman who had mild COVID-19 (a few samples of this study predate the infection). Cell type and time point are not known.

This clonotype has at least ten counts. CDR3 protein: CASSSGQESSYEQYF. The CDR3 bases are TGTGCCAGCAGCTCGGGACAGGAATCCTCCTACGAGCAGTACTTC. V gene TRBV5-5 combines with J gene TRBJ2-7; TRBD1 matches 8 bases. This CDR3 spans 15 amino acids. V trimming: 3 bases; J trimming: 0 bases; junction bases outside the gene matches: 5. CDR1 is SGHKS, CDR2 YYEKEE, per germline (reference sequence).

This chain connects TRBV5-1 to TRBJ2-4; D not certain. Germline assignment: CDR1 SGHRS and CDR2 YFSETQ. This CDR3 is built from 15 residues. The V and J ends lost 3 bases and 0 bases respectively, with 10 bases between them. The CDR3 loop reads CASSSTVGAKNIQYF. CDR3 sequence (DNA): TGCGCCAGCAGCTCTACGGTGGGAGCCAAAAACATTCAGTACTTC.

The CDR3 here is CATSRGAGDTQYF. In DNA, the CDR3 is TGTGCCACCAGCAGGGGCGCGGGGGATACGCAGTATTTT. The V and J genes are TRBV15 and TRBJ2-3; D might be TRBD2 (6 bases). This CDR3 contains 13 residues. Germline V gene data show CDR1 as LNHNV and CDR2 as YYDKDF (reference sequence). Trimming took off 3 bases at V and 6 bases at J, with 10 bases between the two ends. The entire variable domain, with the rest obtained from reference TRBV15 and TRBJ2-3, is as follows: DAMVIQNPRYQVTQFGKPVTLSCSQTLNHNVMYWYQQKSSQAPKLLFHYYDKDFNNEADTPDNFQSRRPNTSFCFLDIRSPGLGDTAMYLCATSRGAGDTQYFGPGTRLTVL.

This sequence joins TRBV5-1 and TRBJ1-3, with a possible D match to TRBD1 (5 bases). V was clipped by 0 bases and J by 0 bases, with 7 bases between them. Germline assignment: CDR1 SGHRS and CDR2 YFSETQ. CDR3 size: 15 residues. The CDR3 DNA sequence: TGCGCCAGCAGCTTGGGACAGAACTCTGGAAACACCATATATTTT. Protein sequence: CASSLGQNSGNTIYF.

This clonotype was counted only a few times. CDR3 protein: CSVGGRTGELFF. In DNA, the CDR3 is TGCAGCGTCGGGGGTAGAACCGGGGAGCTGTTTTTT. The J gene is TRBJ2-2, the V gene TRBV29-1, with D possibly matching TRBD2 (6 bases). With 6 bases removed from V and 5 bases from J, the gap between germline ends came to 10 bases. This CDR3 contains 12 residues. Germline V gene lookup returns CDR1 SQVTM and CDR2 ANQGSEA.

This clonotype came up a few times. V usage is TRBV6-2 or TRBV6-3 and J usage is TRBJ2-7, with 8 bases matching TRBD1. From germline, CDR1 is MNHEY and CDR2 SVGEGT. CDR3 length: 14 residues. The J segment lost 0 bases and the V segment lost 6 bases, leaving 4 bases of the junction unmatched. The CDR3 DNA reads TGTGCCAGCAGGTATGGGACAGGCTCCTACGAGCAGTACTTC. This encodes CASRYGTGSYEQYF.

The chain couples TRBV6-5 to TRBJ2-7; maybe TRBD1 (5 bases). This CDR3 has 14 residues. Germline CDR1 and CDR2: MNHEY and SVGAGI. With 6 bases removed from V and 3 bases from J, the gap between germline ends came to 15 bases. CDR3 DNA: TGTGCCAGCAGCGACGGTCAGGGAAACTACGAGCAGTACTTC. Translating gives CASSDGQGNYEQYF.

This clonotype was picked up a small number of times. V gene TRBV30 combines with J gene TRBJ2-2; TRBD1 might be the D (5 bases). The germline gives CDR1 GTSNPN, CDR2 SVGIG (reference sequence). V dropped 6 bases and J dropped 6 bases, with 17 bases sitting between them. This CDR3 region has 14 residues. The chain's CDR3 is CACKGQGWSGELFF. Here the CDR3 DNA reads TGTGCCTGTAAGGGGCAGGGATGGTCCGGGGAGCTGTTTTTT.

The table lists this clonotype with many counts. The gene calls are TRBV5-1 and TRBJ2-3; TRBD1 aligns across 7 bases. The CDR3 sequence is 15 residues long. Germline assignment: CDR1 SGHRS and CDR2 YFSETQ. Trimming removed 1 base from V and 4 bases from J; junction bases left unmatched: 6. CDR3 sequence reads: CASSLFDRAADTQYF. The CDR3 bases are TGCGCCAGCAGCTTGTTCGACAGGGCGGCAGATACGCAGTATTTT.

This clonotype was recorded at least ten times. The chain couples TRBV7-3 to TRBJ1-1; D not resolved. Germline V gene sequence: CDR1 SGHTA, CDR2 FQGTGA. The CDR3 has 14 residues. Trimming removed 2 bases at V and 0 bases at J, with 7 bases between. The CDR3 DNA reads as TGTGCCAGCAGCTTAGGGTCAGTGAACACTGAAGCTTTCTTT. Encoded protein: CASSLGSVNTEAFF.

This clonotype has only a few counts. The chain links TRBV24-1 to TRBJ1-2; the match to TRBD1 covers 9 bases. The length of the CDR3 is 17 residues. The V gene's germline CDR1 is KGHDR and CDR2 SFDVKD. V lost 2 bases, J lost 3 bases, and 9 bases stayed unmatched. The CDR3 DNA reads TGTGCCACCAGTGATTCCGGATGGACAGGGGTTCACTATGGCTACACCTTC. It encodes CATSDSGWTGVHYGYTF.

This rearrangement joins TRBV12-3 or TRBV12-4 to TRBJ2-3, with 7 bases that match TRBD1. V shed 3 bases, J shed 3 bases, and the junction held 6 bases outside the gene matches. CDR3 size: 15 residues. CDR3 loop: CASSFLGGETDTQYF. The CDR3 DNA reads as TGTGCCAGCAGTTTTTTAGGGGGCGAAACAGATACGCAGTATTTT.

The V and J genes are TRBV12-3 or TRBV12-4 and TRBJ2-7; 12 bases are a match to TRBD2. CDR3 length: 14 residues. The V gene end was trimmed by 6 bases and the J gene end by 5 bases; junction bases not matched to a gene: 5. The DNA for the CDR3 is TGTGCCAGCAGGCTAGCGGGAGGGAGAAACGAGCAGTACTTC. Protein product: CASRLAGGRNEQYF.

This clonotype was found a few times. CDR3 bases: TGCAGTGCTAGGAGACAGGGGCCCGGGGAGACCCAGTACTTC. Translating gives CSARRQGPGETQYF. V and J are TRBV20-1 and TRBJ2-5; TRBD1 aligns across 8 bases. The germline gives CDR1 DFQATT, CDR2 SNEGSKA (reference sequence). The CDR3 has 14 residues. The trim removed 3 bases at V and 5 bases at J, leaving 8 bases unmatched.

The rearrangement uses TRBV7-9 and TRBJ1-5; D possibly corresponds to TRBD1 (6 bases). Germline V gives CDR1 SEHNR, CDR2 FQNEAQ (reference sequence). This CDR3 is 19 amino acids long. V lost 5 bases, J lost 15 bases, and 38 bases lay in between. The CDR3 nucleotides read TGTGCCAGCAGCCACCCTACGTCGAAAGTCGGGACACTTCGACCCAAGGTGCATTTT. Translation gives CASSHPTSKVGTLRPKVHF.

In this sample, this clonotype turned up a few times. The chain recombines TRBV7-2 with TRBJ1-1; D may be TRBD1 (6 bases). CDR3 length: 16 amino acids. Germline CDR1 and CDR2: SGHTA and FQGNSA. With 3 bases removed from V and 2 bases from J, the gap between germline ends came to 16 bases. CDR3 in amino acids: CASSFTTGLQNTEAFF. Here the CDR3 DNA reads TGTGCCAGCAGCTTCACTACAGGGCTCCAAAACACTGAAGCTTTCTTT.